This TCR beta chain was retrieved from a study of shared clonotypes between healthy human individuals. Clones were sequenced by immunoSEQ multiplex PCR, and TCRdb holds only the in-frame ones, with some missing. The sample holds 450,000 to 650,000 clones, just over 75% seen once. Deletions cut 1 base from V and 0 bases from J, with 8 bases between. The CDR3 is 15 amino acids. CDR1 SGHRS and CDR2 YFSETQ come from the germline V gene. The sample holds many counts of this clone. V and J are TRBV5-1 and TRBJ2-1, with a tentative D call TRBD2 (6 bases). The specimen was PBMCs. The clonotype was recovered from a middle-aged woman in good health. Some clones in this sample may be carry-over from other donors' samples. The CDR3 nucleotides are TGCGCCAGCAGCTTGCGGGAGAGCTCCTACAATGAGCAGTTCTTC. It specifies CASSLRESSYNEQFF.